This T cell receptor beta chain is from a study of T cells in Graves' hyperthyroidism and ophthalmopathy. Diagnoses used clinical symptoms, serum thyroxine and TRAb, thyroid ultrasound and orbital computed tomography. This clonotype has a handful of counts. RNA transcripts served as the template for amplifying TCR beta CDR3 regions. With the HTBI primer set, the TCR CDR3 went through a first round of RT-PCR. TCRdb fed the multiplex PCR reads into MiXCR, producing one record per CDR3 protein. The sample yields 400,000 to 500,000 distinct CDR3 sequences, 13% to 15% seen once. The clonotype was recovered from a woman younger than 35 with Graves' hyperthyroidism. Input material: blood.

The DNA of the CDR3 is TGTGCCAGCAGCTCTACCGGGGGCGGGGAGCTGTTTTTT. Amino acids: CASSSTGGGELFF. The genes are TRBV6-1 and TRBJ2-2; perhaps TRBD2 as D (6 bases). Trimming removed 6 bases at V and 7 bases at J, with 12 bases between. The germline V gene encodes CDR1 MNHNS and CDR2 SASEGT. The CDR3 runs to 13 residues.